These T cell receptor beta chains were read from a single sample in a study of T cell responses to AZD1222 COVID-19 vaccine. Generated by immunoSEQ multiplex PCR, the TCRdb table keeps only in-frame clones and is missing some. The table records 90,000 to 120,000 clones, 89% of them present only once. The sequencing used peripheral blood, collected on day 0 of AZD1222 vaccination. The receptors derive from an adult in good health. The CDR3 runs from the conserved cysteine through the conserved F or W. Each record gives: V gene, J gene, clone size, D gene, CDR3 DNA, CDR3 protein. D genes are given only for firm matches. For some rows the clone size is stated as once, few or many, or as a class when expanded; others skip it.

v_call: TRBV5-1; j_call: TRBJ2-1; clone_size: NA; d_call: TRBD2; cdr3_nt: TGCGCCAGCAGACCGACGGGACTAGCGGGACCGGTTGAGCAGTTCTTC; cdr3_aa: CASRPTGLAGPVEQFF
v_call: TRBV7-9; j_call: TRBJ2-7; clone_size: once; d_call: TRBD1; cdr3_nt: TGTGCCAGCAGCCTGACAGGGGCCTACGAGCAGTACTTC; cdr3_aa: CASSLTGAYEQYF
v_call: TRBV6-2/TRBV6-3; j_call: TRBJ2-7; clone_size: NA; d_call: NA; cdr3_nt: TGTGCCAGCAGTTACTCGGGGAGAAAGGACGAGCAGTACTTC; cdr3_aa: CASSYSGRKDEQYF
v_call: TRBV7-2; j_call: TRBJ1-2; clone_size: once; d_call: NA; cdr3_nt: TGTGCCAGCAGCTTCGGGACCTATGGCTACACCTTC; cdr3_aa: CASSFGTYGYTF
v_call: TRBV29-1; j_call: TRBJ1-6; clone_size: once; d_call: NA; cdr3_nt: TGCAGCGTTCGGGACATCGAACATAATTCACCCCTCCACTTT; cdr3_aa: CSVRDIEHNSPLHF
v_call: TRBV7-6; j_call: TRBJ1-1; clone_size: NA; d_call: NA; cdr3_nt: TGTGCCAGCAGCTTAGATGGAGGGGTAGACACTGAAGCTTTCTTT; cdr3_aa: CASSLDGGVDTEAFF
v_call: TRBV6-6; j_call: TRBJ1-2; clone_size: NA; d_call: NA; cdr3_nt: TGTGCCAGCAACCAACAGGGAGCTAACTATGGCTACACCTTC; cdr3_aa: CASNQQGANYGYTF
v_call: TRBV23-1; j_call: TRBJ2-7; clone_size: NA; d_call: NA; cdr3_nt: TGCGCCAGCAGTCAACCCCCCAAAAGTAGAAACTTC; cdr3_aa: CASSQPPKSRNF
v_call: TRBV12-3/TRBV12-4; j_call: TRBJ2-1; clone_size: once; d_call: NA; cdr3_nt: TGTGCCAGCAGGCCGGGGTACAATGAGCAGTTCTTC; cdr3_aa: CASRPGYNEQFF
v_call: TRBV6-5; j_call: TRBJ2-7; clone_size: NA; d_call: TRBD2; cdr3_nt: TGTGCCAGCAGGACTAGCGGGTCCTACGAGCAGTACTTC; cdr3_aa: CASRTSGSYEQYF
v_call: TRBV28; j_call: TRBJ2-5; clone_size: NA; d_call: TRBD1; cdr3_nt: TGTGCCAGCAGTCCCGCCCCGGGACAGATCCAAGAGACCCAGTACTTC; cdr3_aa: CASSPAPGQIQETQYF
v_call: TRBV5-1; j_call: TRBJ1-1; clone_size: NA; d_call: TRBD1; cdr3_nt: TGCGCCAGCAGCTCAATGCCGGGACAGGGAGGTACTGAAGCTTTCTTT; cdr3_aa: CASSSMPGQGGTEAFF
v_call: TRBV6-1; j_call: TRBJ1-5; clone_size: NA; d_call: NA; cdr3_nt: TGTGCCAGCAGTGTTACGGTTCCCTCGAGCAATCAGCCCCAGCATTTT; cdr3_aa: CASSVTVPSSNQPQHF
v_call: TRBV2; j_call: TRBJ2-3; clone_size: NA; d_call: TRBD2; cdr3_nt: TGTGCCAGCAGTGAAGCGATGACTAGCGGCTCCACAGATACGCAGTATTTT; cdr3_aa: CASSEAMTSGSTDTQYF
v_call: TRBV19; j_call: TRBJ1-2; clone_size: NA; d_call: TRBD1; cdr3_nt: TGTGCCAGTAGTGTGACAGGGACCTATGGCTACACCTTC; cdr3_aa: CASSVTGTYGYTF
v_call: TRBV7-3; j_call: TRBJ2-1; clone_size: NA; d_call: NA; cdr3_nt: TGTGCCAGCAGCCCCCTACACTCCAGGGTGGATGAGCAGTTCTTC; cdr3_aa: CASSPLHSRVDEQFF
v_call: TRBV7-9; j_call: TRBJ1-1; clone_size: once; d_call: NA; cdr3_nt: TGTGCCAGCAGCTTAGTGCAGGGAGAAGCTTTCTTT; cdr3_aa: CASSLVQGEAFF
v_call: TRBV6-5; j_call: TRBJ2-7; clone_size: few; d_call: NA; cdr3_nt: TGTGCCAGCAATCCCCGCTCCTACGAGCAGTACTTC; cdr3_aa: CASNPRSYEQYF
v_call: TRBV27; j_call: TRBJ1-1; clone_size: NA; d_call: TRBD1; cdr3_nt: TGTGCCAGCAGTGCCCGACAGGGAATCACTGAAGCTTTCTTT; cdr3_aa: CASSARQGITEAFF